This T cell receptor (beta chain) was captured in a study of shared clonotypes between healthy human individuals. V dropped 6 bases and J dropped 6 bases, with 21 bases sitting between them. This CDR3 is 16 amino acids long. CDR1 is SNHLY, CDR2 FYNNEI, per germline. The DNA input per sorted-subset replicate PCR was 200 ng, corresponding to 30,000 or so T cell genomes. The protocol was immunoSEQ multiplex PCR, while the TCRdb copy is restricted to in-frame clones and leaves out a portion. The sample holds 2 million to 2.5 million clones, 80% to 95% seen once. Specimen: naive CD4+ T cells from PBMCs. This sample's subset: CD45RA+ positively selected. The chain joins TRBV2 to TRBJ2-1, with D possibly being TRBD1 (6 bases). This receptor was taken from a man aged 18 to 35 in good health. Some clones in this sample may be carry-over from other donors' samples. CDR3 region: CASRGTTGLPSNEQFF. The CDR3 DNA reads TGTGCCAGCAGGGGCACCACAGGGCTCCCTTCCAATGAGCAGTTCTTC.